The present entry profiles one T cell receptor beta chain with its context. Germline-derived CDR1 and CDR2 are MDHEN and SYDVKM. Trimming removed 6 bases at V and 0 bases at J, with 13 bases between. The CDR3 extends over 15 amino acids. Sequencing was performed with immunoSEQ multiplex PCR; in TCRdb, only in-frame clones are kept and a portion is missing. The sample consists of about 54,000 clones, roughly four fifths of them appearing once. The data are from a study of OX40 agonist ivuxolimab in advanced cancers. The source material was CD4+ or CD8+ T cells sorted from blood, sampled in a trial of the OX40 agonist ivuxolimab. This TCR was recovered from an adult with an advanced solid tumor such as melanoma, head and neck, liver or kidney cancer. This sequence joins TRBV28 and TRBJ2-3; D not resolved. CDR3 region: CASRHDGASTDTQYF. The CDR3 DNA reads TGTGCCAGCAGACACGACGGAGCAAGCACAGATACGCAGTATTTT.